This TCR beta chain was profiled in a study of T cell responses to AZD1222 COVID-19 vaccine. General observations from the study: Along spike, vaccine-associated CD4 TCRs were found throughout, with dominance at 160-218 and 743-854. Baseline seropositivity characterized only a handful of AZD1222 recipients. Sampling captured repertoires only after the peak T cell response.

Profiling relied on immunoSEQ multiplex PCR, and the TCRdb table lists in-frame clones only, not all of them. This table holds over 85,000 clones, roughly 90% found once. The CDR3 is made up of 16 amino acids. V lost 5 bases and J lost 1, with 18 bases in between. Germline assignment: CDR1 MNHEY and CDR2 SMNVEV (reference sequence). Comment on this clone: The antigen remains unidentified.

The chain employs TRBV27 and TRBJ2-7; D is ambiguous. The sequenced sample was peripheral blood, obtained 28 days after the second AZD1222 dose. The receptor's source is an adult who received the AZD1222 COVID-19 vaccine. CDR3 sequence (DNA): TGTGCCAGCAGTCCACACGGACCCGGGCGGTCCTACGAGCAGTACTTC. Translating it yields CASSPHGPGRSYEQYF.